This T cell receptor beta chain comes out of a study of blood T cell repertoires in COVID-19. The V and J ends lost 6 bases and 0 bases respectively, with 11 bases between them. The CDR3 runs 15 residues. Germline V lookup: CDR1 LNHDA, CDR2 SQIVND (reference sequence). The protocol was immunoSEQ multiplex PCR, while the TCRdb copy is restricted to in-frame clones and leaves out a portion. The sample lists approximately 50,000 clones; roughly 77% were seen once. The sequence was collected from a man between 65 and 85 years old with active or convalescent COVID-19. Sequences were obtained from peripheral blood. This chain connects TRBV19 to TRBJ1-4; weak D call: TRBD1 (5 bases). The CDR3 region has the DNA TGTGCCAGTAGCCCCGGACAAGCAACTAATGAAAAACTGTTTTTT. Protein product: CASSPGQATNEKLFF.